This T cell receptor beta chain was recorded in a study of T cells in Graves' hyperthyroidism and ophthalmopathy (dated by TCRdb to between 2018 and 2020). With respect to the entire study: TCR V-J signatures able to tell the groups apart were searched for in a discovery cohort of 90 to 100 patients, of whom 40 to 45 had Graves' ophthalmopathy and roughly 58 had stable Graves' hyperthyroidism. After blood sampling, hyperthyroidism patients were treated with methimazole at a starting dose of 30 mg daily, and ophthalmopathy patients were treated with high-dose intravenous methylprednisolone. Thyroid tissue and blood T-cell repertoires from about six Graves' hyperthyroidism patients were also compared in the study. The 100 or so discovery patients were divided at random into training and test sets in a 7:3 ratio. TCR Vbeta CDR3 sequencing of approximately 140 peripheral blood samples (over 40 ophthalmopathy, roughly 74 hyperthyroidism and around 17 progressor patients) is reported in the paper. An independent validation cohort of fewer than 20 hyperthyroidism patients and more than 15 patients who later progressed to ophthalmopathy tested prospective prediction of ophthalmopathy.

The paper as a whole reports these results and caveats: A model built on a 13 V-J signature distinguished ophthalmopathy from stable hyperthyroidism, reaching around 88% sensitivity and around 81% specificity in cross-validation and 80%/75% in testing. Sample size was not statistically predetermined, and investigators were not blinded to group allocation. Most expanded thyroid clonotypes (frequency above 0.001) were also detected in blood, suggesting blood repertoires may reflect thyroid immune responses. In validation, progression to ophthalmopathy was predicted by the model with approximately 67% sensitivity and 72% to 85% specificity, a median of approximately 6.5 months before onset.

This clonotype showed up many times. Its antigen remains undetermined. No quality values exist for individual bases; no much larger clone is one base distant. Amplification of TCR beta CDR3 regions was carried out from RNA transcripts. For the first round of RT-PCR on the TCR CDR3, the HTBI primer set was used together with the Qiagen OneStep RT-PCR kit. The libraries were constructed in a second round of multiplex PCR and then size-selected and purified. The libraries were sequenced on an Illumina HiSeq2000 using paired-end 100 bp reads. From the authors' description of their analysis: SOAPnuke was used to process the raw data, throwing out any read that contained adapters or uncalled bases, had a mean Phred below 15, or lacked an exact constant-primer or identifier match. COPE v1.2.5 was used to merge high-quality paired reads, and clonotypes were defined as unique nucleotide sequences. MiTCR v1.1 was used to align the clonotypes against IMGT TRBV, TRBD and TRBJ reference segments. Analysis was restricted to V-J combinations with a frequency above 0.0001, which covered 98% to 99.2% of repertoires. The TCS score was defined as the ratio of F50 (clonal expansion) to E x V (chaos), calculated using BLOSUM62-based TCRdist between CDR3 peptides within each V-J. Welch's t-statistics and random forest reduced fewer than 600 V-J features to about 12, which were used in a naive Bayes classifier (R e1071). Thyroid-blood repertoire similarity was quantified with the Morisita-Horn index. TCRdb ran its own pipeline on the public reads, namely fastp trimming at Q25 and MiXCR clone calling, and kept in-frame beta chains. Each entry merges the rows of one CDR3 protein and shows their most common DNA and genes. The V and J calls shown here were made by TCRdb, not taken from the authors' results. Across this sample there are approximately 510,000 distinct CDR3 sequences, with 40% to 50% seen only once. Around 44% of the sample belongs to the ten largest clones.

Reading from cysteine to phenylalanine, the CDR3 counts 17 amino acids. The DNA shown is the 51-base CDR3, in frame from base 1. Via the germline V gene (reference sequence), CDR1 is LNHDA and CDR2 SQIVND. V is reduced by 5 bases and J by 4 bases, leaving a spacing of 18 bases between them. Patients with uncontrolled infections, other autoimmune diseases, pregnancy or lactation were excluded. Diagnoses were established on the basis of clinical symptoms, serum thyroxine and TRAb, thyroid ultrasound, and orbital computed tomography. Total RNA was extracted using Trizol reagent, and RNA quality was assessed on an Agilent 2100 Bioanalyzer.

The sequenced sample consisted of peripheral blood or thyroid tissue (not recorded which). Recombination linked TRBV19 to TRBJ1-6, with the D segment identity uncertain. The TCR sequence derives from an adult woman with Graves' disease, either hyperthyroidism or ophthalmopathy (not recorded which). The DNA reads TGTGCCAGTAGTCGGAATTGGAGGGCAGAATATAATTCACCCCTCCACTTT. Its translation is CASSRNWRAEYNSPLHF.